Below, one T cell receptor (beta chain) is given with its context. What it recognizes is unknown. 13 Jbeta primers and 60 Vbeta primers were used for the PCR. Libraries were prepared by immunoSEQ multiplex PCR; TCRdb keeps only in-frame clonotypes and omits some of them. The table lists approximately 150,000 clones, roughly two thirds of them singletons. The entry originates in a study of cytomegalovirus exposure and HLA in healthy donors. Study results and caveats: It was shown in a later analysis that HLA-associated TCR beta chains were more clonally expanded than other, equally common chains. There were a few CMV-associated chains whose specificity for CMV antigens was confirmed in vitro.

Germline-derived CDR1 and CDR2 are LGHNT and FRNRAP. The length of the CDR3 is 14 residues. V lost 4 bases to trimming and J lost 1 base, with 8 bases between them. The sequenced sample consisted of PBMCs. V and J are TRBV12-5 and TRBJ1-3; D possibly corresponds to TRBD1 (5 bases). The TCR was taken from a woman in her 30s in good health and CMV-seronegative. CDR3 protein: CASGSPGSGNTIYF. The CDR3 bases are TGTGCTAGTGGTTCCCCAGGGTCTGGAAACACCATATATTTT.